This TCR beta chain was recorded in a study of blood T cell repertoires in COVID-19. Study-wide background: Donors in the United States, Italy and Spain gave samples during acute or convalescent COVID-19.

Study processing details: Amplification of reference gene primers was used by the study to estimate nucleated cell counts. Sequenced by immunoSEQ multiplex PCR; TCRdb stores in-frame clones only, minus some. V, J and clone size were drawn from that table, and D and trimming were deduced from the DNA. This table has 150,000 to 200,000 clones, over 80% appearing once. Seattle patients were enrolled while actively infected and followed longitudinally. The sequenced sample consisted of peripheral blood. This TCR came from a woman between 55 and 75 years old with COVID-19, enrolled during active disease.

The CDR3 nucleotides are TGTGCCACCTCCACGGTAGATACGCAGTATTTT. Translation: CATSTVDTQYF. The chain uses TRBV6-5 and TRBJ2-3, with unresolved D. The V end lost 10 bases, the J end lost 5 bases, and 10 bases lay between the germline ends. The CDR3 consists of 11 residues. CDR1 and CDR2 from the germline V gene are MNHEY and SVGAGI.